This T cell receptor beta chain is drawn from a study of T cell repertoires in cytomegalovirus infection (dated by TCRdb to between 2019 and 2020). Regarding the study in general: The peptide stimulations were aimed at well-studied HLA-B-restricted epitopes as well as recently identified HLA-C-restricted CMV epitopes, whose presentation resists viral immunomodulation. Because public TCR beta signatures pointed to carriage of CMV infection together with the matching HLA type, the HLA type of each donor mattered for the analysis.

V and J are truncated by 5 bases and 1 base respectively, leaving an intervening sequence of 11 bases. Looking up the germline V gene (reference sequence) yields CDR1 MNHEY and CDR2 SMNVEV. The CDR3 runs 15 amino acids, cysteine and phenylalanine included. The entry retains the CDR3 DNA only, 45 bases that are in frame from base 1. Results the study describes overall, beyond this receptor: The ex vivo response was dominated by HLA-C-restricted CMV-specific TCR beta clonotypes, and the single most frequent clonotype in two of eight donors was supplied by these HLA-C-restricted clonotypes. In both this cohort and an independent cohort of some 370 donors, the cumulative frequency of public TCR beta family members distinguished carriers of CMV infection plus the relevant HLA type.

This clonotype was recorded at least ten times. Which antigen it targets is not known. Within one base of it there is no much larger clone, and no base qualities were kept. Data came from an Illumina HiSeq 1500. TCRdb handled the public reads itself, with Q25 trimming in fastp and clone calling in MiXCR, and kept productive beta chains. For every CDR3 protein sequence, its rows merge into one entry that carries the most common genes and DNA. The sample records some 800,000 distinct CDR3 sequences, about 28% of which are singletons. Clones ranked in the top ten supply about 12% of the sample. In the paper's terms, the treatment or condition label means: in vitro stimulation with specific CMV peptide epitopes to enrich CMV-specific T cells.

The chain uses TRBV27 and TRBJ2-2; the D gene could be TRBD1 or TRBD2, each one agreeing over 6 bases. This receptor was obtained from a human donor in good health (CMV status not recorded). Some clones in this sample may be carry-over from other donors' samples. Sequencing was performed on cultured CD8+ T cells from PBMCs, taken from culture after CMV antigen stimulation. The DNA sequence is as follows: TGTGCCAGCAGTCCTCGGGGGCGGAACACCGGGGAGCTGTTTTTT. It codes for CASSPRGRNTGELFF.